This T cell receptor (beta chain) was profiled in a study of T-cell reconstitution after alpha-beta-depleted transplantation in children. This clonotype was detected only a few times. TCRbeta library preparation incorporated unique molecular identifiers. In TCRdb, the PCR reads were re-called with MiXCR into one record per CDR3 protein. The sample gives around 440,000 distinct CDR3 sequences, roughly 15% of which show up once; under 30% is in the top ten. The TCR comes from a boy in the first two years of life who had a stem cell transplant for Wiskott-Aldrich syndrome, so the T cells may come from the graft donor. Here the sequenced sample was PBMCs, mostly from graft donor cells, taken 360 days after TCRalphabeta/CD19-depleted stem cell transplant.

CDR3 sequence: CASSLVGERLDEQFF. The CDR3, as DNA: TGCGCCAGCAGCTTGGTAGGGGAGCGGTTAGATGAGCAGTTCTTC. The chain is built from TRBV5-1 and TRBJ2-1; D possibly matches TRBD1 or TRBD2 (5 bases each). V dropped 0 bases and J dropped 8 bases, with 15 bases sitting between them. Germline V gene sequence: CDR1 SGHRS, CDR2 YFSETQ. The CDR3 has 15 amino acids.